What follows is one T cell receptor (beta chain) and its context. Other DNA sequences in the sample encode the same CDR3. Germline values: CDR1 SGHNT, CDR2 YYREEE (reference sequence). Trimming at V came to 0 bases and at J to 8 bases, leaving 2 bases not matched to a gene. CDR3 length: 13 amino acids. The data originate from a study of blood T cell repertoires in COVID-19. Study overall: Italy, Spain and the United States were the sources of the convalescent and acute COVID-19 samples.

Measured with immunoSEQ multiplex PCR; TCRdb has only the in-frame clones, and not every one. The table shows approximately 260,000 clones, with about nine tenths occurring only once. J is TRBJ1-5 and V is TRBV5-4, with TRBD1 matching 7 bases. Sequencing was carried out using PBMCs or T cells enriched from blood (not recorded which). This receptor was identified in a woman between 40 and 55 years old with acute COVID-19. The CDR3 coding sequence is TGTGCCAGCAGCTTGGAAGGGGGCAAGCCCCAGCATTTT. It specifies CASSLEGGKPQHF.